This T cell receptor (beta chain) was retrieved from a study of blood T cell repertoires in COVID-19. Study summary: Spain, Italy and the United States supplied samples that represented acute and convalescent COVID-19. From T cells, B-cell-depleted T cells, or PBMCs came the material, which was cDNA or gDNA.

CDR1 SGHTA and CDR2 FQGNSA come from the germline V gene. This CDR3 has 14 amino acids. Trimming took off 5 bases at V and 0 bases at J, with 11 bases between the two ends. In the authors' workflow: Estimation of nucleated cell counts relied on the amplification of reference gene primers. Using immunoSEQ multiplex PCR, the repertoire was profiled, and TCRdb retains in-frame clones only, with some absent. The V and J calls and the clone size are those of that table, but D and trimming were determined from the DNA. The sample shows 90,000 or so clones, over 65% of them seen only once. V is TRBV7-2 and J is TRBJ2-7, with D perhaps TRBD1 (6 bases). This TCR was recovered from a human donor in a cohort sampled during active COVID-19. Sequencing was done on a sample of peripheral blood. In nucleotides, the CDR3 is TGTGCCAGCAGCCCAAGACAGGCCTCCTACGAGCAGTACTTC. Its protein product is CASSPRQASYEQYF.